The source of this TCR beta chain is a study of monozygotic twins with inflammatory bowel disease. Through template switching, UMIs that included a 6-nucleotide sample barcode were added. TCRdb reworked the 5' RACE reads into one entry per CDR3 protein, no DNA. Here the sample table reports approximately 100,000 distinct CDR3 sequences. The CDR3 covers 15 residues. The V gene's germline CDR1 is MNHEY and CDR2 SVGEGT. Worth noting for this clonotype: Its antigen is currently unknown.

Overall study results and limits: IBD patients displayed reduced TCRbeta diversity (inverse Simpson) when set against healthy co-twins. Reduced clonotype sharing with other individuals was observed in IBD patients relative to healthy twins, especially with disease activity.

The sequencing sample was made of blood. The V gene is TRBV6-2 or TRBV6-3, the J gene TRBJ2-7. This receptor was obtained from a human donor with ulcerative colitis or Crohn's disease, or a healthy co-twin of an affected twin (not recorded which). CDR3 residues: CASRPSLARSYEQYF.